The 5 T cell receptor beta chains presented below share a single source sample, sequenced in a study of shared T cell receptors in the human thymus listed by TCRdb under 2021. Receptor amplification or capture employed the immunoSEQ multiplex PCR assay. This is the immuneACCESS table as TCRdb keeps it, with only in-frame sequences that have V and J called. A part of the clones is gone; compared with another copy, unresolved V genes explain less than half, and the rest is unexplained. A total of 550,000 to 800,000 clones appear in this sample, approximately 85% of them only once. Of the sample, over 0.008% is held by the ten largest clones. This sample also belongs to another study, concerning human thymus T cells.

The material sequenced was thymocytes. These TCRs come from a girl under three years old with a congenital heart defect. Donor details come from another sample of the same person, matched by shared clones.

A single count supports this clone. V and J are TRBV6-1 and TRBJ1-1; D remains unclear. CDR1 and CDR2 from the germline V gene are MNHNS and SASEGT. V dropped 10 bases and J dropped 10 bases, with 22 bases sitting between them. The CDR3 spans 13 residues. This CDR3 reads CATTFAPREGAFF. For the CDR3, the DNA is TGTGCCACCACATTCGCCCCTCGCGAGGGAGCTTTCTTT.

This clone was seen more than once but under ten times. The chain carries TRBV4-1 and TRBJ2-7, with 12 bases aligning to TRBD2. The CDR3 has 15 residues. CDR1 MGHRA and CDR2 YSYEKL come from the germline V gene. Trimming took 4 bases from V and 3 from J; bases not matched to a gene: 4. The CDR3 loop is CASSPGLAGSYEQYF. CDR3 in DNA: TGCGCCAGCAGCCCCGGACTAGCGGGGAGCTACGAGCAGTACTTC.

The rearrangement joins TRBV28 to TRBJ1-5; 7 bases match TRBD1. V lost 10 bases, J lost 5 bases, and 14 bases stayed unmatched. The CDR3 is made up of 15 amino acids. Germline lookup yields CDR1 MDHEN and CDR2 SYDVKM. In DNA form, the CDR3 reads TGTGCCACCAGAAAAATGGGACAGCAAGATCAGCCCCAGCATTTT. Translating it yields CATRKMGQQDQPQHF.

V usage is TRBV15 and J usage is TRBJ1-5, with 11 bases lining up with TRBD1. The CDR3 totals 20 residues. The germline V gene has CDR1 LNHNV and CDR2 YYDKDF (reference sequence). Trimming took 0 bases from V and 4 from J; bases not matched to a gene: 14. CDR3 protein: CATSRDQQFRDRGSNQPQHF. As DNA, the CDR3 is TGTGCCACCAGCAGAGATCAGCAGTTCAGGGACAGGGGGTCTAATCAGCCCCAGCATTTT.

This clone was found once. CDR3 loop: CASSLFQNQPQHF. CDR3 DNA: TGTGCCAGCAGTCTCTTCCAGAATCAGCCCCAGCATTTT. V usage is TRBV6-6 and J usage is TRBJ1-5; no clear D. Germline assignment: CDR1 MNHNY and CDR2 SVGAGI (reference sequence). The V end was cut by 5 bases, the J end by 4 bases, with 9 bases between. This CDR3 contains 13 residues.